This T cell receptor beta chain is from a study of cytomegalovirus exposure and HLA in healthy donors. Findings and limits, study-wide: Cytomegalovirus status was reportedly diagnosed by the classifier with high specificity and sensitivity. Rarity characterized most TCR sequences, yet some public TCRs appeared in many donors.

This table comes from immunoSEQ multiplex PCR, and its TCRdb copy is limited to in-frame clones, with some not included. This repertoire shows approximately 110,000 clones, around 94% found once; its top ten account for roughly 1.3%. This clone was found once. Its target is unknown. Germline V gene sequence: CDR1 SGHVS, CDR2 FNYEAQ. This CDR3 is built from 16 residues. Trimming cost V 5 bases and J 3 bases; bases outside gene matches: 9. This chain joins TRBV7-6 and TRBJ2-3; 9 bases are shared with TRBD1. Material for sequencing was PBMCs. The receptor was derived from a woman aged 18-29 years in good health and CMV-seronegative. The CDR3 DNA follows: TGTGCCAGCAGCAAAGGAGGGACAGGGTTTACAGATACGCAGTATTTT. Translated: CASSKGGTGFTDTQYF.